This TCR beta chain derives from a study of CD8+ T cells in alopecia areata. Study context: Patients received oral tofacitinib, 5 to 10 mg twice daily, for moderate-to-severe alopecia areata. Points from the study as a whole: With patients, TCR sharing proved less clear than in mice, a difference possibly related to HLA. Many expanded lesional clones persisted during tofacitinib (in both scalp and blood). Researchers report lesional scalp, most notably alopecia totalis/universalis, outstripped normal scalp in clonality.

Concerning this clone: The antigen is undetermined.

Treatment meaning: oral pan-JAK inhibitor, 5-10 mg twice daily. V lost 7 bases and J lost 14, with 15 bases in between. Germline CDR1 MNHEY, CDR2 SVGAGI. The CDR3 has 11 residues. Reverse transcribed after extraction, RNA yielded cDNA as the sequencing template. Generated by immunoSEQ multiplex PCR, the TCRdb table keeps only in-frame clones and is missing some. The sample includes 150,000 or so clones, around 58% of them seen just once. The rearrangement uses TRBV6-5 and TRBJ2-4; D is perhaps TRBD1 or TRBD2 (5 bases each). The starting material was CD4+ T cells sorted from blood, obtained at approximately week 60, from a patient treated with tofacitinib. This TCR was sampled from a human donor with alopecia areata. The CDR3 protein is CASTQGPTEYF. The CDR3, as DNA: TGTGCCAGCACCCAGGGACCTACCGAGTACTTC.